Below, 14 T cell receptor beta chains from the same sample are listed, as sequenced in a study of T cell repertoires in cytomegalovirus infection. TCRdb re-called the reads through MiXCR, storing one row per CDR3 protein. The table has 450,000 to 600,000 distinct CDR3 sequences, around 10% seen once. The sequenced material came from PBMCs. The origin of the receptors is a human donor in good health (CMV status not recorded). Some clones in this sample may be carry-over from other donors' samples.

In its sample, this clonotype was seen a few times. The rearrangement links TRBV6-1 to TRBJ2-3; TRBD2 is a possible D gene (6 bases). Germline loops: CDR1 MNHNS, CDR2 SASEGT. V lost 9 bases to trimming and J lost 1 base, with 14 bases between them. The CDR3 has 14 residues. The CDR3 region is CASGGTQRTDTQYF. In DNA form, the CDR3 reads TGTGCCAGTGGGGGGACTCAACGCACAGATACGCAGTATTTT.

This clonotype was picked up a small number of times. The gene calls are TRBV29-1 and TRBJ2-7; 7 nucleotides align to TRBD2. The CDR3 totals 12 residues. V trimming: 4 bases; J trimming: 3 bases; junction bases outside the gene matches: 3. In germline, CDR1 is SQVTM, CDR2 ANQGSEA. The CDR3 spells CSVGEGSYEQYF. The CDR3 nucleotides read TGCAGCGTTGGGGAGGGCAGCTACGAGCAGTACTTC.

In its sample, this clonotype was seen once. One base away lies a much larger clone, so this may be a sequencing read error. The chain carries TRBV20-1 and TRBJ2-7; 10 bases map to TRBD1. V lost 8 bases to trimming and J lost 5 bases; unmatched junction nucleotides: 12. Germline V gene data show CDR1 as DFQATT and CDR2 as SNEGSKA (reference sequence). This CDR3 has 14 residues. CDR3 sequence (DNA): TGCAGTTCCCCCGGGACAGGGGACACTAACGAGCAGTACTTC. This translates into CSSPGTGDTNEQYF.

This clonotype was seen repeatedly, ten times or more. V usage is TRBV7-9 and J usage is TRBJ1-2, with unresolved D. Germline V gene data show CDR1 as SEHNR and CDR2 as FQNEAQ (reference sequence). V was shortened by 0 bases and J by 8 bases, with 10 bases between the two germline ends. There are 13 residues in the CDR3. The CDR3 here is CASSLALNGGYTF. The CDR3 DNA is TGTGCCAGCAGCTTAGCGCTGAACGGAGGCTACACCTTC.

V is TRBV7-9 and J is TRBJ1-2; D remains ambiguous. CDR1 SEHNR and CDR2 FQNEAQ come from the germline V gene (reference sequence). The V gene lost 5 bases and the J gene lost 2 bases, with 18 bases spanning the gap. The CDR3 consists of 16 residues. CDR3 sequence reads: CASSPPPGRENYGYTF. The CDR3 DNA sequence: TGTGCCAGCAGCCCACCCCCGGGCCGGGAAAACTATGGCTACACCTTC.

This clonotype came up many times. The V gene is TRBV4-1, the J gene TRBJ1-1, with D tentatively TRBD1 (6 bases). There are 15 residues in the CDR3. Germline V lookup: CDR1 MGHRA, CDR2 YSYEKL. V shed 1 base and J shed 0 bases, with 9 bases lying between them. CDR3 sequence: CASSQGQAMNTEAFF. CDR3 nucleotide sequence: TGCGCCAGCAGCCAAGGACAGGCGATGAACACTGAAGCTTTCTTT.

This clonotype has ten or more counts. The chain joins TRBV28 to TRBJ2-7, with 11 bases that match TRBD2. CDR3 length: 18 residues. J lost 2 bases, V lost 4 bases, and 13 bases had no gene match. Germline V gives CDR1 MDHEN, CDR2 SYDVKM. In DNA, the CDR3 is TGTGCCAGCAGTTCATTCATTCATCCGGGACTAGCGGCCTACGAGCAGTACTTC. This translates into CASSSFIHPGLAAYEQYF.

In this sample, this clonotype turned up many times. This sequence joins TRBV6-1 and TRBJ1-4; TRBD1 matches at 8 bases. The CDR3 loop spans 18 amino acids. The ends lost 5 bases at V and 3 bases at J; junction bases unmatched: 14. CDR1 is MNHNS and CDR2 is SASEGT in the germline V gene. In DNA form, the CDR3 reads TGTGCCAGCAGTCAACTCCCTTGGACAGGGAGCTCTAATGAAAAACTGTTTTTT. Its protein product is CASSQLPWTGSSNEKLFF.

This clonotype was seen at least ten times. The chain uses TRBV7-8 and TRBJ1-2; 10 bases are a match to TRBD1. With 5 bases clipped from V and 4 bases from J, the junction kept 19 bases outside the gene matches. The CDR3 loop spans 19 amino acids. Germline CDR1 and CDR2: SGHVS and FQNEAQ. The CDR3 spells CASSTLLPGQGTSFYGYTF. CDR3 bases: TGTGCCAGCAGCACCCTCCTCCCGGGACAGGGGACCTCTTTCTATGGCTACACCTTC.

This clonotype was seen repeatedly, ten times or more. The rearrangement uses TRBV6-1 and TRBJ2-6; 8 bases fit TRBD1. The CDR3 spans 15 residues. Germline V gives CDR1 MNHNS, CDR2 SASEGT. The V and J ends lost 5 bases and 2 bases, in that order; junction bases with no gene match: 2. CDR3 in DNA: TGTGCCAGCAGTCGCAGGGGGCCTGGGGCCAACGTCCTGACTTTC. This gives the protein CASSRRGPGANVLTF.

The table lists this clonotype with a few counts. The chain carries TRBV5-1 and TRBJ1-3; TRBD1 might be the D (5 bases). CDR1 is SGHRS, CDR2 YFSETQ, per germline. The CDR3 consists of 14 residues. Trimming shortened V by 5 bases and J by 0 bases, and 9 bases separated the two germline ends. CDR3 amino acids: CASRGLGSGNTIYF. CDR3 nucleotide sequence: TGCGCCAGCAGGGGACTCGGCTCTGGAAACACCATATATTTT.

This clonotype was seen ten or more times. The chain carries TRBV14 and TRBJ1-2, with D unclear. This CDR3 region has 13 residues. V was trimmed by 0 bases and J by 7 bases, leaving 9 bases between them. CDR1 and CDR2 (germline): SGHDN, FVKESK. The CDR3 DNA is TGTGCCAGCAGCCAAGATGGGAAGGGTGGCTACACCTTC. Translated, it gives CASSQDGKGGYTF.

This clonotype was counted ten times or more. The chain couples TRBV7-3 to TRBJ2-2; unclear D gene. V lost 0 bases, J lost 4 bases, and 6 bases lay in between. Germline V CDR1 and CDR2: SGHTA, FQGTGA. The CDR3 totals 14 residues. The DNA for the CDR3 is TGTGCCAGCAGCTTAACGTCGGCCACCGGGGAGCTGTTTTTT. Residues: CASSLTSATGELFF.

This clonotype has more than one count but fewer than ten. The gene calls are TRBV5-5 and TRBJ1-2, with 8 bases aligning to TRBD1. CDR1 is SGHKS and CDR2 is YYEKEE in the germline V gene (reference sequence). The CDR3 loop spans 15 amino acids. Trimming at V came to 1 base and at J to 8 bases, leaving 10 bases not matched to a gene. For the CDR3, the DNA is TGTGCCAGCAGCTTGTCCACAGGGGGAAGAAGGGGCTACACCTTC. Encoded protein: CASSLSTGGRRGYTF.